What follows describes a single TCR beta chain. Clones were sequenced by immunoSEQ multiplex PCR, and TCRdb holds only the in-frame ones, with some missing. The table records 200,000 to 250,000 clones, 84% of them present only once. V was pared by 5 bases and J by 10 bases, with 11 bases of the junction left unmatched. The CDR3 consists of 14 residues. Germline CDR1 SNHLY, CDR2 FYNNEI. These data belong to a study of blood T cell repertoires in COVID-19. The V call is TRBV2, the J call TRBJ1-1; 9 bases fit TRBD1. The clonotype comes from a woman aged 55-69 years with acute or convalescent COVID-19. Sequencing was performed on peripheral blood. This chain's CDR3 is CASSYIGTGLAAFF. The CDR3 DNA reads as TGTGCCAGCAGTTATATCGGGACAGGGCTGGCAGCTTTCTTT.